This TCR beta chain was recovered during a study of cytomegalovirus exposure and HLA in healthy donors. Study as a whole: Ancestry clustering placed about four fifths of about 400 genotyped donors in the Caucasian-associated cluster. Study results and limitations: CMV serostatus was the sole immune exposure data available. In a later analysis, TCR association rates varied by HLA locus: DRB1 most, HLA-C fewest.

Germline V gives CDR1 SEHNR, CDR2 FQNEAQ (reference sequence). V was shortened by 3 bases and J by 3 bases, with 14 bases between the two germline ends. There are 16 residues in the CDR3. With regard to this clone: Antigen unknown.

Use of 60 Vbeta and 13 Jbeta primers characterized the PCR. Generated by immunoSEQ multiplex PCR, the TCRdb table keeps only in-frame clones and is missing some. The sample's table shows 85,000 to 90,000 clones. J is TRBJ1-4 and V is TRBV7-9; D gene ambiguous. The specimen was PBMCs. The sequence was obtained from a man in his fifties or sixties in good health and CMV-seropositive. This chain's CDR3 is CASSLPFSGANEKLFF. DNA for the CDR3: TGTGCCAGCAGCTTGCCTTTTTCGGGTGCTAATGAAAAACTGTTTTTT.